Included here is one TCR beta chain sequence, with context. The CDR3 is 14 residues long. The V segment lost 7 bases and the J segment 2 bases; nucleotides outside the gene matches: 4. Germline CDR1 is LNHDA and CDR2 is SQIVND (reference sequence). This record comes from a study of blood T cell repertoires in COVID-19. As for the study in general: Acute and convalescent COVID-19 samples came from the United States, Italy and Spain.

Enrollment of patients from Seattle took place during active infection, with longitudinal follow-up. How the authors handled the data: Estimation of nucleated cell counts was performed using reference gene primer amplification. Sequencing used immunoSEQ multiplex PCR; TCRdb keeps in-frame clones, though not all of them. The V and J calls and clone size were taken over from that table, and D and trimming were inferred from the DNA. The repertoire holds 300,000 to 400,000 clones, with about nine tenths as singletons. The TCR originated in an older woman with COVID-19, enrolled during active disease. The sample taken for sequencing was peripheral blood. The V gene is TRBV19, the J gene TRBJ2-1; 8 bases fit TRBD2. CDR3 sequence (DNA): TGTGCCAGTAAGGTTAGCGGGGCCTACAATGAGCAGTTCTTC. Amino acid sequence: CASKVSGAYNEQFF. The full variable domain, in which reference TRBV19 and TRBJ2-1 provide the parts outside the CDR3, is DGGITQSPKYLFRKEGQNVTLSCEQNLNHDAMYWYRQDPGQGLRLIYYSQIVNDFQKGDIAEGYSVSREKKESFPLTVTSAQKNPTAFYLCASKVSGAYNEQFFGPGTRLTVL.